The source of this T cell receptor beta chain is a study of T cells after yellow fever vaccination. This clonotype was picked up a small number of times. Antigen specificity is unknown. Notes on the study in general: Boosting was followed by the reappearance of most primary-vaccination clones (approximately 95% CD4, about 88% CD8).

One entry per CDR3 protein, called by TCRdb with MiXCR from the 5' RACE reads. The sample lists some 600,000 distinct CDR3 sequences; about 15% were seen once. Trimming took 5 bases from V and 0 from J; bases not matched to a gene: 5. The CDR3 has 15 amino acids. From germline, CDR1 is DFQATT and CDR2 SNEGSKA (reference sequence). This rearrangement joins TRBV20-1 to TRBJ2-3; TRBD2 matches at 10 bases. This TCR derives from a man between 18 and 29 years old who received the YFV17D yellow fever vaccine. The sequencing here drew on PBMCs, taken less than 6 days after the first yellow fever vaccination. For the CDR3, the DNA is TGCAGTGCTGGGACTAGCGTACCTAGCACAGATACGCAGTATTTT. This translates into CSAGTSVPSTDTQYF.